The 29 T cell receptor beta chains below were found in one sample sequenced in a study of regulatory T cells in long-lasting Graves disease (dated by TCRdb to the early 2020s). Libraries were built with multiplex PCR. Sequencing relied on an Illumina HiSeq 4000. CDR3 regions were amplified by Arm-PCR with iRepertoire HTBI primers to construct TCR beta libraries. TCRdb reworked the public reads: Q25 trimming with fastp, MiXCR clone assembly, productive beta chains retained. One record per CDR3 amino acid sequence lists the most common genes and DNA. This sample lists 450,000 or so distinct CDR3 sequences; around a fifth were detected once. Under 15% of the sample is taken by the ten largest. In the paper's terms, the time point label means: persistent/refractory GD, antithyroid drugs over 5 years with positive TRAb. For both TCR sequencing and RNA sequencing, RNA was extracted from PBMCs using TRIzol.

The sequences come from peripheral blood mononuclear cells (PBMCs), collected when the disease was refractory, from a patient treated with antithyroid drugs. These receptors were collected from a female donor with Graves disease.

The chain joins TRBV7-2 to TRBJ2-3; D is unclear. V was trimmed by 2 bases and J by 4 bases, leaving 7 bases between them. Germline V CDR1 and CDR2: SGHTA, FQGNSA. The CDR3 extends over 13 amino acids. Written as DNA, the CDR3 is TGTGCCAGCAGCTTATCAACAGCAGATACGCAGTATTTT. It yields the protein CASSLSTADTQYF.

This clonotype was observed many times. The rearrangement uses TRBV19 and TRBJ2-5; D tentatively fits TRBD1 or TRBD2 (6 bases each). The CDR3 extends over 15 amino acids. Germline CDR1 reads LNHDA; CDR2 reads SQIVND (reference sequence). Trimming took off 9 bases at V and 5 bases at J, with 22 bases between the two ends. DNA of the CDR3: TGTGCCAGCTCCCCGGGGGCCGTACGGGAGGAGACCCAGTACTTC. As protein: CASSPGAVREETQYF.

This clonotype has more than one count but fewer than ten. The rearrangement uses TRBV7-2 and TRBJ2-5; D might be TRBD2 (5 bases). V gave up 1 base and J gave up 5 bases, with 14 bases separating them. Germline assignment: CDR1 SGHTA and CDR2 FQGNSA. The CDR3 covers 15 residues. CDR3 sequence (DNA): TGTGCCAGCAGCTTAGTGAGGGTTGTTGAGGAGACCCAGTACTTC. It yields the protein CASSLVRVVEETQYF. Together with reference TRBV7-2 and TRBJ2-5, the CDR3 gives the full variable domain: GAGVSQSPSNKVTEKGKDVELRCDPISGHTALYWYRQSLGQGLEFLIYFQGNSAPDKSGLPSDRFSAERTGGSVSTLTIQRTQQEDSAVYLCASSLVRVVEETQYFGPGTRLLVL.

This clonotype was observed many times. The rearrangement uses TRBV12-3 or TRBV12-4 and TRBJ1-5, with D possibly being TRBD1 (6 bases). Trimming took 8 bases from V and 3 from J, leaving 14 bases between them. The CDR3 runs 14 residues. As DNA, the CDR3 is TGTGCCAGCCCTACGGGGGGCTCCAATCAGCCCCAGCATTTT. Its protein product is CASPTGGSNQPQHF.

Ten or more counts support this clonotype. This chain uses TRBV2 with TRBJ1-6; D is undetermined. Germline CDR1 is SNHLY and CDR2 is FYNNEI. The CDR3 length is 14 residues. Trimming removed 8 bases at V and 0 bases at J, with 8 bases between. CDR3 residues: CASGSSSYNSPLHF. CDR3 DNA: TGTGCCAGCGGATCGAGCTCCTATAATTCACCCCTCCACTTT.

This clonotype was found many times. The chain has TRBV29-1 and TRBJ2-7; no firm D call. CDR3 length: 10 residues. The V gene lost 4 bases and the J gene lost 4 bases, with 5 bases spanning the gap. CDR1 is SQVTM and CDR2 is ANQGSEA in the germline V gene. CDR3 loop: CSVGAYEQYF. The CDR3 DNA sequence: TGCAGCGTTGGAGCATACGAGCAGTACTTC.

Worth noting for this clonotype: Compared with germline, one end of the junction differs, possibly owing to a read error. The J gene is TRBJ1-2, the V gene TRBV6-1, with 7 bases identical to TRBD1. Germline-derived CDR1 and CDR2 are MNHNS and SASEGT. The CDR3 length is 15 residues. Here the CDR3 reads CASNPSGTDNCGYTF. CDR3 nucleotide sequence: TGTGCCAGCAATCCCTCCGGGACAGACAACTGTGGCTACACCTTC.

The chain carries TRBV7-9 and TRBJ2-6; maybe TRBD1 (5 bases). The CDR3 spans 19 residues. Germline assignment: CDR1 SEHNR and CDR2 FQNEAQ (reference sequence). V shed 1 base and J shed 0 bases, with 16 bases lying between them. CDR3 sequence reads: CASSLGWSGRPSGANVLTF. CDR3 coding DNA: TGTGCCAGCAGCTTAGGATGGTCAGGGCGTCCCTCTGGGGCCAACGTCCTGACTTTC.

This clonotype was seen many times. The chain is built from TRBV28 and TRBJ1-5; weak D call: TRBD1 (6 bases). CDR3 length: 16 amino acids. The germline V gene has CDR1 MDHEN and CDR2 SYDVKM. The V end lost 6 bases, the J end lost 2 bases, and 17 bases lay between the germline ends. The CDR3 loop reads CASRPLNRVRNQPQHF. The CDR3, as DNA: TGTGCCAGCAGACCCCTAAACAGGGTCCGCAATCAGCCCCAGCATTTT.

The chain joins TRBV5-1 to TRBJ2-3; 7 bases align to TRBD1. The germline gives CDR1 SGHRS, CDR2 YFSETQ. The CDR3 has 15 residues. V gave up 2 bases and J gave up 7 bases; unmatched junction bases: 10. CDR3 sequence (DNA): TGCGCCAGCAGCTTAACCGGGACAGATACTAATACGCAGTATTTT. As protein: CASSLTGTDTNTQYF.

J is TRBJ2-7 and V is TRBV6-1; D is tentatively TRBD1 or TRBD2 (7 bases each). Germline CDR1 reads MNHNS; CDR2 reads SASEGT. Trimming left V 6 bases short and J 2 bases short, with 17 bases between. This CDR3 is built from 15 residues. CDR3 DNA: TGTGCCAGCAGCCCCTACCAGGGGGGGACCTACGAGCAGTACTTC. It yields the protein CASSPYQGGTYEQYF.

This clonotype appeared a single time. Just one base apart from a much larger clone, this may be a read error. This CDR3 is CASGKPSYEQYF. The CDR3 bases are TGTGCCAGCGGCAAACCGAGCTACGAGCAGTACTTC. The chain is built from TRBV28 and TRBJ2-7; D remains ambiguous. This CDR3 has 12 amino acids. CDR1 and CDR2 (germline): MDHEN, SYDVKM. The ends were cut back, 8 bases at V and 3 bases at J, with 11 bases in the middle.

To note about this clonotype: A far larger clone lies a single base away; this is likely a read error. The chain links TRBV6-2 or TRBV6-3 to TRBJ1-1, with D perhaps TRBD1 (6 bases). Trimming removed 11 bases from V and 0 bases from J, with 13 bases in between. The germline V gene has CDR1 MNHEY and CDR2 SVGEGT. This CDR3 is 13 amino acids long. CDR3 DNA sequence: TGTGCCGCCCTGGGACACTTGAACACTGAAGCTTTCTTT. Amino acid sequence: CAALGHLNTEAFF.

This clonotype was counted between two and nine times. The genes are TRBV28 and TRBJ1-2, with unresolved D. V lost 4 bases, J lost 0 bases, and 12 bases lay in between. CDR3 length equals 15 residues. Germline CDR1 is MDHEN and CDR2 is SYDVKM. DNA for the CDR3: TGTGCCAGCAGTTCCCCGTCAGGACCTAACTATGGCTACACCTTC. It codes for CASSSPSGPNYGYTF.

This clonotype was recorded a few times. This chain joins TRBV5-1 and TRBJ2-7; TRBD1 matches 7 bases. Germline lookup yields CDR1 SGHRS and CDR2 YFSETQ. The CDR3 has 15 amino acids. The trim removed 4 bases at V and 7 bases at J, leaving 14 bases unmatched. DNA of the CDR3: TGCGCCAGCAGCCTCGGGATACAGGGGATTAAGGAGCAGTACTTC. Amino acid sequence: CASSLGIQGIKEQYF.

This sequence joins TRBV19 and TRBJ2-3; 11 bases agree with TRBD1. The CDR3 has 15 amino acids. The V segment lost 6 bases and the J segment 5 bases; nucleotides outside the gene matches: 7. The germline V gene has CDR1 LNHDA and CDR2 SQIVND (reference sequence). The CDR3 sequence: CASRDRGQGGDTQYF. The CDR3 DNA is TGTGCCAGTAGGGACAGGGGGCAAGGAGGAGATACGCAGTATTTT.

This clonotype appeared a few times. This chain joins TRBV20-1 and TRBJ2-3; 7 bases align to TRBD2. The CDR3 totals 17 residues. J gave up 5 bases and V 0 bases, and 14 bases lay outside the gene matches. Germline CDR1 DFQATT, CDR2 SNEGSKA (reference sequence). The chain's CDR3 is CSARDRGWREGRDTQYF. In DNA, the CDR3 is TGCAGTGCTAGAGATCGGGGGTGGAGGGAGGGCCGAGATACGCAGTATTTT.

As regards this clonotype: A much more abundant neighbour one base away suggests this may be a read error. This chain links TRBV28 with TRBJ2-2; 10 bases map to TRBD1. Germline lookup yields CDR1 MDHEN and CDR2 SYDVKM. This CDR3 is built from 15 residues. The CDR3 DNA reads TGTGCCAGCAGGACGGGACAGGGGTCGACCGGGGGGCTGTTTTTT. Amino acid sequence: CASRTGQGSTGGLFF. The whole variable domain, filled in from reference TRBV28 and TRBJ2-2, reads DVKVTQSSRYLVKRTGEKVFLECVQDMDHENMFWYRQDPGLGLRLIYFSYDVKMKEKGDIPEGYSVSREKKERFSLILESASTNQTSMYLCASRTGQGSTGGLFFGEGSRLTVL.

The CDR3 DNA follows: TGTGCCAGTAGTATAACAACCTTCAGGGTGAACACTGAAGCTTTCTTT. Translation gives CASSITTFRVNTEAFF. The chain joins TRBV19 to TRBJ1-1; possible D gene TRBD1, 5 bases. Trimming stripped 2 bases from V and 0 bases from J, with 13 bases between. In germline, CDR1 is LNHDA, CDR2 SQIVND (reference sequence). The CDR3 length is 16 residues.

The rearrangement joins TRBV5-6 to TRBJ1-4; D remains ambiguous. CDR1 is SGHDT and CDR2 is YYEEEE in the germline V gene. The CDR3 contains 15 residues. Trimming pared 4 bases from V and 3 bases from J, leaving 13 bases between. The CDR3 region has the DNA TGTGCCAGCAGCCAACTTACATCACCTAATGAAAAACTGTTTTTT. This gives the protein CASSQLTSPNEKLFF.

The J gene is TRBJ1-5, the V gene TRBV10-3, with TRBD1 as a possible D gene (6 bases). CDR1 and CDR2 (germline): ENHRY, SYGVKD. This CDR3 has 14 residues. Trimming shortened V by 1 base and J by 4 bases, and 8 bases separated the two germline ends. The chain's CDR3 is CAISEWGQNQPQHF. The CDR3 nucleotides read TGTGCCATCAGTGAGTGGGGGCAGAATCAGCCCCAGCATTTT.

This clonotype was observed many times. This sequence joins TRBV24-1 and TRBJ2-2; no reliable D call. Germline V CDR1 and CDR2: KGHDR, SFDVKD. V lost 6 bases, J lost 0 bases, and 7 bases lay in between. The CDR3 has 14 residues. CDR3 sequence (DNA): TGTGCCACCAGTCTAGGACCGAACACCGGGGAGCTGTTTTTT. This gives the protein CATSLGPNTGELFF.

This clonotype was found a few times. The CDR3 spells CSASGAQGTTEAFF. The CDR3 DNA sequence: TGCAGTGCTAGTGGGGCCCAGGGGACCACTGAAGCTTTCTTT. The chain is built from TRBV20-1 and TRBJ1-1; D is possibly TRBD1 (6 bases). Per the germline V gene, CDR1 is DFQATT and CDR2 is SNEGSKA (reference sequence). Trimming removed 3 bases from V and 4 bases from J, with 15 bases in between. There are 14 residues in the CDR3.

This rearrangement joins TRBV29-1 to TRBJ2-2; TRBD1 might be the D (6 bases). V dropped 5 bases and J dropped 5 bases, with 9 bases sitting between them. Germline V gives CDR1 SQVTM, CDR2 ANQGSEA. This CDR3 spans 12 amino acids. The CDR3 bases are TGCAGCGTTAGCAGGGGAACCGGGGAGCTGTTTTTT. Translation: CSVSRGTGELFF.

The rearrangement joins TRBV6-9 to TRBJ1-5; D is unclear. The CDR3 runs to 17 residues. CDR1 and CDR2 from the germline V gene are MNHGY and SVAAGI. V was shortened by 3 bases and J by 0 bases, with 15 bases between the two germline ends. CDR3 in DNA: TGTGCCAGCAGTTACTCCCCCCCGGTGAATAGCAATCAGCCCCAGCATTTT. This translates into CASSYSPPVNSNQPQHF.

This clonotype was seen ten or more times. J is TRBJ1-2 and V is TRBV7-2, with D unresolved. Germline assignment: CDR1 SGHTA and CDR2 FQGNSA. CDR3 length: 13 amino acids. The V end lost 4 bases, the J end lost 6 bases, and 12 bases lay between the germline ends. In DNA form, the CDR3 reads TGTGCCAGCAGCTCCTCGCAGGACGATGGCTACACCTTC. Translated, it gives CASSSSQDDGYTF.

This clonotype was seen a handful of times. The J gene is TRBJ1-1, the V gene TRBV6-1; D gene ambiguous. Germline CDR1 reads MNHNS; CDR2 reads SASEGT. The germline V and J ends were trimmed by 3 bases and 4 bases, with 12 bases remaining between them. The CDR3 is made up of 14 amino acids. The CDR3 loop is CASSEGLHTTEAFF. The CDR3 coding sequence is TGTGCCAGCAGTGAGGGATTACATACCACTGAAGCTTTCTTT.

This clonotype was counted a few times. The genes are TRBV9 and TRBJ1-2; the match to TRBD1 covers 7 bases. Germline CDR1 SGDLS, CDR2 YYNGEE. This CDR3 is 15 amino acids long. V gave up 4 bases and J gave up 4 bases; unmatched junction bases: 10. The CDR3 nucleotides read TGTGCCAGCAGCTTAGAACCGGGACAGCTCTATGGCTACACCTTC. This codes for CASSLEPGQLYGYTF.

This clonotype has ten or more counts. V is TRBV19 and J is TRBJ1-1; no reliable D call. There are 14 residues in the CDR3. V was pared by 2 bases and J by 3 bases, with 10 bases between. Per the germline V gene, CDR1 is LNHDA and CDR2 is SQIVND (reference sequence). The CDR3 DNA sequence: TGTGCCAGTAGTATAACCCTTGGGGACACTGAAGCTTTCTTT. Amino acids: CASSITLGDTEAFF.